This T cell receptor beta chain originates from a study of regulatory T cells in long-lasting Graves disease. Sequencing libraries for TCR beta were prepared with iRepertoire HTBI primers and Arm-PCR of CDR3 regions. Methods used by the authors: Across the samples, identification revealed roughly 56 TRBV and 15 or so TRBJ segments. A single record per CDR3 protein comes from TCRdb applying MiXCR to the multiplex PCR reads. The V and J calls were not made by the authors but by TCRdb's processing. Seen here are about 560,000 distinct CDR3 sequences, about 16% observed once, and the top ten hold more than 10%. With V trimmed by 1 base and J by 1 base, 8 bases remained unmatched. This CDR3 spans 17 amino acids. Germline CDR1 and CDR2: SGHNT and YENEEA. The table lists this clonotype with many counts. Time point denoted: newly diagnosed GD, antithyroid drugs for less than 3 months. The TCR library was prepared using RNA isolated from PBMCs.

Separately, the same data were catalogued under a study of T cells in Graves' hyperthyroidism and ophthalmopathy.

The sequencing here drew on peripheral blood mononuclear cells (PBMCs), taken at new diagnosis, from a patient treated with antithyroid drugs. The origin of this receptor is a man in his late teens or twenties with Graves disease. The rearrangement joins TRBV11-3 to TRBJ2-5; 8 nucleotides match TRBD2. The CDR3 region is CASSLGLAPDTQETQYF. CDR3 coding DNA: TGTGCCAGCAGCTTAGGACTAGCGCCCGACACCCAAGAGACCCAGTACTTC.